The next 18 T cell receptor beta chains were all read from a single sample in a study of blood T cell repertoires in COVID-19. Using immunoSEQ multiplex PCR, the repertoire was profiled, and TCRdb retains in-frame clones only, with some absent. The sample includes hundreds of thousands of clones, roughly 91% of them seen just once. Sequenced: peripheral blood. The receptors come from a young woman with acute or convalescent COVID-19.

This chain links TRBV6-5 with TRBJ1-1, with D unresolved. CDR1 and CDR2 from the germline V gene are MNHEY and SVGAGI. This CDR3 spans 14 amino acids. V lost 6 bases and J 1 base, leaving 12 bases between the germline ends. CDR3 protein: CASSHSQRNTEAFF. The CDR3 DNA reads TGTGCCAGCAGCCATTCACAGAGGAACACTGAAGCTTTCTTT.

The chain joins TRBV5-4 to TRBJ2-2, with TRBD1 identical over 10 bases. From germline, CDR1 is SGHNT and CDR2 YYREEE (reference sequence). The ends lost 4 bases at V and 5 bases at J; junction bases unmatched: 5. The CDR3 covers 15 residues. In DNA, the CDR3 is TGTGCCAGCAGCGGAGGGACAGGGGCAACCGGGGAGCTGTTTTTT. Translated, it gives CASSGGTGATGELFF.

The chain links TRBV11-2 to TRBJ1-4; D gene unclear. This CDR3 is 15 amino acids long. CDR1 SGHAT and CDR2 FQNNGV come from the germline V gene. V dropped 5 bases and J dropped 8 bases, with 18 bases sitting between them. CDR3 in amino acids: CASSLERSPSEKLFF. The CDR3 DNA follows: TGTGCCAGCAGCCTCGAGAGGTCACCGTCGGAAAAACTGTTTTTT. Supplemented by reference TRBV11-2 and TRBJ1-4, the full variable domain reads EAGVAQSPRYKIIEKRQSVAFWCNPISGHATLYWYQQILGQGPKLLIQFQNNGVVDDSQLPKDRFSAERLKGVDSTLKIQPAKLEDSAVYLCASSLERSPSEKLFFGSGTQLSVL.

V is TRBV18 and J is TRBJ2-5; D is possibly TRBD1 (6 bases). The CDR3 consists of 15 residues. Germline lookup yields CDR1 KGHSH and CDR2 LQKENI. With 2 bases removed from V and 4 bases from J, the gap between germline ends came to 14 bases. CDR3 DNA sequence: TGTGCCAGCTCACCAGGTCAGGGGATGACAGAGACCCAGTACTTC. Protein: CASSPGQGMTETQYF. The full variable domain, completed using reference TRBV18 and TRBJ2-5, is NAGVMQNPRHLVRRRGQEARLRCSPMKGHSHVYWYRQLPEEGLKFMVYLQKENIIDESGMPKERFSAEFPKEGPSILRIQQVVRGDSAAYFCASSPGQGMTETQYFGPGTRLLVL.

The rearrangement links TRBV2 to TRBJ2-1, with 8 bases lining up with TRBD1. Germline V gene lookup returns CDR1 SNHLY and CDR2 FYNNEI. The CDR3 loop spans 15 amino acids. The ends lost 6 bases at V and 7 bases at J; junction bases unmatched: 11. Here the CDR3 reads CASRDDRGVGNEQFF. CDR3 nucleotide sequence: TGTGCCAGCAGGGACGACAGGGGAGTAGGGAATGAGCAGTTCTTC.

This sequence joins TRBV2 and TRBJ1-2; tentative D call: TRBD1 (6 bases). CDR1 is SNHLY, CDR2 FYNNEI, per germline. The CDR3 contains 15 residues. Trimming stripped 6 bases from V and 4 bases from J, with 18 bases between. CDR3 loop: CASSQRDTGIYGYTF. CDR3 sequence (DNA): TGTGCCAGCAGCCAAAGGGACACAGGGATCTATGGCTACACCTTC.

Notes on this clone: The same CDR3 also results from other DNA sequences found in this sample. V and J are TRBV14 and TRBJ1-2; D not resolved. This CDR3 is 13 amino acids long. Germline-derived CDR1 and CDR2 are SGHDN and FVKESK. Trimming left V 1 base short and J 6 bases short, with 9 bases between. This CDR3 is CASSQGRYDGYTF. CDR3 DNA: TGTGCCAGCAGCCAAGGCAGATACGATGGCTACACCTTC.

The J gene is TRBJ2-7, the V gene TRBV18, with 9 bases identical to TRBD1. CDR1 and CDR2 from the germline V gene are KGHSH and LQKENI. This CDR3 spans 17 amino acids. V lost 2 bases and J lost 2; bases outside the gene matches: 10. CDR3 amino acids: CASSPRTGVDQPYEQYF. The CDR3, as DNA: TGTGCCAGCTCACCAAGGACAGGGGTCGACCAACCCTACGAGCAGTACTTC.

The genes are TRBV6-5 and TRBJ1-5, with TRBD1 identical over 12 bases. The germline CDR1 and CDR2 sequences are MNHEY and SVGAGI. Trimming cost V 4 bases and J 9 bases; bases outside gene matches: 4. The length of the CDR3 is 14 residues. The CDR3 loop is CASSSGQGASPQHF. The CDR3 nucleotides are TGTGCCAGCAGTTCGGGACAGGGGGCTTCGCCCCAGCATTTT.

CDR3 coding DNA: TGTGCCAGCTTCGGGAGAGGACAGGGAACTTATGAAGCTTTCTTT. It encodes CASFGRGQGTYEAFF. J is TRBJ1-1 and V is TRBV6-5, with 8 bases that match TRBD1. Looked up from germline, CDR1 is MNHEY and CDR2 is SVGAGI. Trimming removed 8 bases from V and 7 bases from J; junction bases left unmatched: 15. The CDR3 spans 15 residues.

Note on this clone: Other DNA sequences in the same sample also yield this CDR3. The chain carries TRBV6-5 and TRBJ1-3; D is unclear. Germline CDR1 reads MNHEY; CDR2 reads SVGAGI. The CDR3 covers 14 residues. V lost 2 bases and J 0 bases, leaving 5 bases between the germline ends. CDR3 DNA: TGTGCCAGCAGTTACGGCGGCTCTGGAAACACCATATATTTT. It specifies CASSYGGSGNTIYF.

The chain is built from TRBV20-1 and TRBJ1-4; no clear D gene. V was clipped by 6 bases and J by 5 bases, with 7 bases between them. Looked up from germline, CDR1 is DFQATT and CDR2 is SNEGSKA (reference sequence). The CDR3 spans 11 residues. The CDR3 DNA reads as TGCAGTGCGCCGGTCAATGAAAAACTGTTTTTT. This gives the protein CSAPVNEKLFF.

V is TRBV3-1 (or the pseudogene TRBV3-2) and J is TRBJ1-2; D remains ambiguous. There are 15 residues in the CDR3. CDR1 and CDR2 (germline): LGHDT, YNNKEL (reference sequence). Trimming shortened V by 2 bases and J by 8 bases, and 18 bases separated the two germline ends. The CDR3 region is CASSQLGQPLLGYTF. The DNA of the CDR3 is TGTGCCAGCAGCCAACTTGGGCAGCCCTTACTCGGCTACACCTTC.

This clone was counted between two and nine times. J is TRBJ1-6 and V is TRBV7-2, with D uncertain. The CDR3 contains 16 residues. The V end lost 1 base, the J end lost 7 bases, and 14 bases lay between the germline ends. The germline CDR1 and CDR2 sequences are SGHTA and FQGNSA. CDR3 residues: CASSLVGGQANSPLHF. The CDR3 DNA reads as TGTGCCAGCAGCTTAGTTGGAGGGCAGGCCAATTCACCCCTCCACTTT.

This clone was observed a handful of times. V is TRBV6-6 and J is TRBJ2-1; 8 bases are shared with TRBD1. V shed 0 bases and J 7 bases; nucleotides not matched to a gene: 8. Germline V gives CDR1 MNHNY, CDR2 SVGAGI (reference sequence). This CDR3 comprises 16 residues. The CDR3 loop is CASSYSQLDRANEQFF. As DNA, the CDR3 is TGTGCCAGCAGTTACTCCCAATTGGACAGGGCGAATGAGCAGTTCTTC.

The chain uses TRBV21-1 and TRBJ2-7; the table names TRBD2, a call not compared with the DNA. TRBV21-1 is a pseudogene locus. The CDR3 spans 15 residues. CDR3 bases: TGTGCCAGCAGGGCTAGCGGGGGGTCTTCCTACGAGCAGTACTTC. It yields the protein CASRASGGSSYEQYF.

This sequence joins TRBV3-1 (or the pseudogene TRBV3-2) and TRBJ2-5, with 8 positions matching TRBD1. CDR1 LGHDT and CDR2 YNNKEL come from the germline V gene (reference sequence). V dropped 3 bases and J dropped 5; count of bases not matched to a gene: 5. CDR3 length: 14 amino acids. The CDR3 DNA follows: TGTGCCAGCAGCCACGCCCGGGACAGGGAGACCCAGTACTTC. Residues: CASSHARDRETQYF.

The chain combines TRBV21-1 with TRBJ2-7; TRBD1, the D gene given by the table, was not confirmed from the DNA. TRBV21-1 is noted as a pseudogene. The CDR3 is 19 amino acids. The CDR3 bases are TGTGCCAGCAGTCCCGGGACAGCGTATAATGGAGATATCTCCTACGAGCAGTACTTC. Protein product: CASSPGTAYNGDISYEQYF.